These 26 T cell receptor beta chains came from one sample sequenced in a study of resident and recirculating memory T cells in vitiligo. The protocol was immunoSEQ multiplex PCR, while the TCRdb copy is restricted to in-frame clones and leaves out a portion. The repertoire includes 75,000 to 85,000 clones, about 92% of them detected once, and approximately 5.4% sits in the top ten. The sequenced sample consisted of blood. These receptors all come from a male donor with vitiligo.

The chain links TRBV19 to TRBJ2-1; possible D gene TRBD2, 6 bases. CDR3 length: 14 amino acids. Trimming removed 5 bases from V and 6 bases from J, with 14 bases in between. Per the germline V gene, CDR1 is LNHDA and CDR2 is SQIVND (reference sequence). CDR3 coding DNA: TGTGCCAGTAGTGTTCGGGGGTTACCCAATGAGCAGTTCTTC. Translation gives CASSVRGLPNEQFF.

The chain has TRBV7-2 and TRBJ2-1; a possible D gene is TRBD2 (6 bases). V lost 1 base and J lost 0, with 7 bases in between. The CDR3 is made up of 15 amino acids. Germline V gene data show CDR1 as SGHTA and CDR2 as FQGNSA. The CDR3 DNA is TGTGCCAGCAGCTTAGTGGGGGGCTCCTACAATGAGCAGTTCTTC. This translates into CASSLVGGSYNEQFF. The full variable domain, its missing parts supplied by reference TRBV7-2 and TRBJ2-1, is GAGVSQSPSNKVTEKGKDVELRCDPISGHTALYWYRQSLGQGLEFLIYFQGNSAPDKSGLPSDRFSAERTGGSVSTLTIQRTQQEDSAVYLCASSLVGGSYNEQFFGPGTRLTVL.

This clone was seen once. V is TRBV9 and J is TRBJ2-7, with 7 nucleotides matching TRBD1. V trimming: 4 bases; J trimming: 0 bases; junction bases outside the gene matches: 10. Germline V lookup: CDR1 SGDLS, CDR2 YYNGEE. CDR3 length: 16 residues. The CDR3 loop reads CASSPDPGQSSYEQYF. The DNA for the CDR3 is TGTGCCAGCAGCCCTGACCCGGGACAGAGCTCCTACGAGCAGTACTTC.

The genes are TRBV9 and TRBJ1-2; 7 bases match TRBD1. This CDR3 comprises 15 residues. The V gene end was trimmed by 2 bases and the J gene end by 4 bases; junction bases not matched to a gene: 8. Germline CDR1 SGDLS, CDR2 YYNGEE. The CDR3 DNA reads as TGTGCCAGCAGCGTTAGACCGGACAGGAGCTATGGCTACACCTTC. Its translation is CASSVRPDRSYGYTF. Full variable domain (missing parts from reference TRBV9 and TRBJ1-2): DSGVTQTPKHLITATGQRVTLRCSPRSGDLSVYWYQQSLDQGLQFLIQYYNGEERAKGNILERFSAQQFPDLHSELNLSSLELGDSALYFCASSVRPDRSYGYTFGSGTRLTVV.

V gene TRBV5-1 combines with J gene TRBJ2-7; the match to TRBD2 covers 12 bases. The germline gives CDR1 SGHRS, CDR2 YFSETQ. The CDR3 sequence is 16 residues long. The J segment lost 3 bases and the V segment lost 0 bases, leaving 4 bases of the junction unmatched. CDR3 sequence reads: CASSLETSGSIYEQYF. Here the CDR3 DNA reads TGCGCCAGCAGCTTGGAGACTAGCGGGAGCATCTACGAGCAGTACTTC.

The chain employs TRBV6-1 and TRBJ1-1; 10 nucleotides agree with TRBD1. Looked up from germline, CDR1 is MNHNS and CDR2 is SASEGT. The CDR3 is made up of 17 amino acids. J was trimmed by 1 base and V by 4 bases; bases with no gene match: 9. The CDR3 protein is CASSATDRGLRNTEAFF. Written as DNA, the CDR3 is TGTGCCAGCAGTGCCACAGACAGGGGGCTGAGGAACACTGAAGCTTTCTTT.

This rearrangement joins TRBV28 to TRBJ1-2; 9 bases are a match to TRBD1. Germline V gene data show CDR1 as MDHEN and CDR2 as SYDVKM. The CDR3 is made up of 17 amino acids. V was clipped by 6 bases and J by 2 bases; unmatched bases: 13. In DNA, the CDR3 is TGTGCCAGCAGACTAGGGCTCGGGACAGGGTCGAACTATGGCTACACCTTC. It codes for CASRLGLGTGSNYGYTF.

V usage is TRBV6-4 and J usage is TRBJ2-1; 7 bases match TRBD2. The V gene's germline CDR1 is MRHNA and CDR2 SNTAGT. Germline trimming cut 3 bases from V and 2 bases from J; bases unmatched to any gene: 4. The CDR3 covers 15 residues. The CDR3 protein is CASSEEGGPYNEQFF. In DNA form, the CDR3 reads TGTGCCAGCAGTGAAGAGGGAGGGCCCTACAATGAGCAGTTCTTC.

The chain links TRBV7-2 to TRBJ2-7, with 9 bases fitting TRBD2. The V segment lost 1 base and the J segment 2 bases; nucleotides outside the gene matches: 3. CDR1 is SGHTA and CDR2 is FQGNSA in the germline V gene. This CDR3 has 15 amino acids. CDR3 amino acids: CASSLGGGGPYEQYF. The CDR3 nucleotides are TGTGCCAGCAGCTTAGGCGGGGGGGGCCCCTACGAGCAGTACTTC.

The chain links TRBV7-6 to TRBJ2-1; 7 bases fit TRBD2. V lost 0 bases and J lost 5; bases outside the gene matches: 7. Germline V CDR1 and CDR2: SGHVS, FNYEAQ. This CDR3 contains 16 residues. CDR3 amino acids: CASSLAVGGTDNEQFF. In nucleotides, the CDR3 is TGTGCCAGCAGCTTAGCAGTCGGGGGGACTGACAATGAGCAGTTCTTC.

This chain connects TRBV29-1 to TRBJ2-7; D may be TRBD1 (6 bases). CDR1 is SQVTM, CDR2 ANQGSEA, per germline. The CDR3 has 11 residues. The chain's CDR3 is CSGSHTGEQYF. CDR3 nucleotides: TGCAGTGGCTCACATACAGGGGAGCAGTACTTC.

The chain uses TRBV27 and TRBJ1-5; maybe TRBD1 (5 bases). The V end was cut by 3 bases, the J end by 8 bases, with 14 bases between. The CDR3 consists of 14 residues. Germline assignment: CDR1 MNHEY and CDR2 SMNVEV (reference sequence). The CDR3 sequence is CASSFGGTREPQHF. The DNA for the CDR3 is TGTGCCAGCAGTTTTGGGGGGACTAGGGAGCCCCAGCATTTT.

CDR3 in amino acids: CAWSPTGETQYF. CDR3 DNA: TGTGCCTGGAGTCCCACGGGAGAGACCCAGTACTTC. The chain has TRBV30 and TRBJ2-5; D ambiguous. Germline V CDR1 and CDR2: GTSNPN, SVGIG (reference sequence). The CDR3 is 12 residues long. V dropped 2 bases and J dropped 4 bases, with 8 bases sitting between them.

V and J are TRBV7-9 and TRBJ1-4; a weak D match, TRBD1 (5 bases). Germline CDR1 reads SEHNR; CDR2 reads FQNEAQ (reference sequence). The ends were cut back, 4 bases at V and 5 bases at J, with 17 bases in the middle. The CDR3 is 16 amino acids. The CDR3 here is CASSWDFSSPNEKLFF. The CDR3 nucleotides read TGTGCCAGCAGCTGGGACTTTTCTTCCCCAAATGAAAAACTGTTTTTT. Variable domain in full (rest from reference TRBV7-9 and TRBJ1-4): DTGVSQNPRHKITKRGQNVTFRCDPISEHNRLYWYRQTLGQGPEFLTYFQNEAQLEKSRLLSDRFSAERPKGSFSTLEIQRTEQGDSAMYLCASSWDFSSPNEKLFFGSGTQLSVL.

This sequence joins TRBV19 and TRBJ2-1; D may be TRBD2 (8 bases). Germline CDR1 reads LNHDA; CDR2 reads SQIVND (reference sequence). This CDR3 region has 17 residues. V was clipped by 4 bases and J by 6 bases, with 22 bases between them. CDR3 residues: CASSKRQGSGGPNEQFF. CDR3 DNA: TGTGCCAGTAGTAAGAGACAGGGCTCGGGAGGGCCCAATGAGCAGTTCTTC.

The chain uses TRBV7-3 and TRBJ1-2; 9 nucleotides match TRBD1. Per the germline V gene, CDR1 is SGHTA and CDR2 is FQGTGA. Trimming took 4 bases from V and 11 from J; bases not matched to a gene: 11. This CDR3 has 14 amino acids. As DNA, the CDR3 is TGTGCCAGCAGCTCGGGAAGTGTCGGACAGGGGTACACCTTC. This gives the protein CASSSGSVGQGYTF. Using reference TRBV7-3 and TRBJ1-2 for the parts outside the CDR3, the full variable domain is GAGVSQTPSNKVTEKGKYVELRCDPISGHTALYWYRQSLGQGPEFLIYFQGTGAADDSGLPNDRFFAVRPEGSVSTLKIQRTERGDSAVYLCASSSGSVGQGYTFGSGTRLTVV.

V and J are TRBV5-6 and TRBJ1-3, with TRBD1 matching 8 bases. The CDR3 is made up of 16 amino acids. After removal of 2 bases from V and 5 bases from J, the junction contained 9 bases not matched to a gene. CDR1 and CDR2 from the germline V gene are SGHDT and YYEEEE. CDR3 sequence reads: CASSFINRDRRNTIYF. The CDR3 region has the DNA TGTGCCAGCAGCTTTATAAACAGGGACAGGAGAAACACCATATATTTT.

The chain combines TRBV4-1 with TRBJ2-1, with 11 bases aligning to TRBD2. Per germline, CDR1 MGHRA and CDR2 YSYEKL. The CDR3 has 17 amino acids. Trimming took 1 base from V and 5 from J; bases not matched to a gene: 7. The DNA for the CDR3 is TGCGCCAGCAGCCAAGCCCAACTAGCGGGAGAAGACAATGAGCAGTTCTTC. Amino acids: CASSQAQLAGEDNEQFF.

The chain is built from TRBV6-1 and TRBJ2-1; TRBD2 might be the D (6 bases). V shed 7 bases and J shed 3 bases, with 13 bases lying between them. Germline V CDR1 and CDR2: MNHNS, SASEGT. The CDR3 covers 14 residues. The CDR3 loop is CASTEAGLYNEQFF. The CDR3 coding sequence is TGTGCCAGCACGGAAGCGGGCCTCTACAATGAGCAGTTCTTC.

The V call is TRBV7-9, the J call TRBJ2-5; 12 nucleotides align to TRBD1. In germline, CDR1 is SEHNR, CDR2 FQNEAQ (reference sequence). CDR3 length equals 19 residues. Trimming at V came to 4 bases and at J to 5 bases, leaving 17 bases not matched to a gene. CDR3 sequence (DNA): TGTGCCAGCAGCTCCTGGGACAGGGGGCCCCAGAGACACCGGGAGACCCAGTACTTC. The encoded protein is CASSSWDRGPQRHRETQYF.

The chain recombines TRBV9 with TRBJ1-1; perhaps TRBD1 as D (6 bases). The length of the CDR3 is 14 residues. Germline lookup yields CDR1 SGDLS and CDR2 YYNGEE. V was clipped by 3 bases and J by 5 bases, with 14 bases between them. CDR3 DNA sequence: TGTGCCAGCAGCGCCCCAGGGGCCAGAACTGAAGCTTTCTTT. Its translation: CASSAPGARTEAFF.

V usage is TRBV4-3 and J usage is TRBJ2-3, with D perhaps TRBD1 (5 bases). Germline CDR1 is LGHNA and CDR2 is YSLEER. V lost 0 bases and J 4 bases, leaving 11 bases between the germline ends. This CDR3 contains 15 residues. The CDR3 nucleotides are TGCGCCAGCAGCCAAGATCGGCAGGGTGCAGATACGCAGTATTTT. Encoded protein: CASSQDRQGADTQYF.

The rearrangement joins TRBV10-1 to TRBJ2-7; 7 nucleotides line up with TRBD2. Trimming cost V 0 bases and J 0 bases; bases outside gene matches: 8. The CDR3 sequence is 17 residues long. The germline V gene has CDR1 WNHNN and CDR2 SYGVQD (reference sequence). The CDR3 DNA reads TGCGCCAGCAGTGAGTCGATATCGACTAGCAGCTCCTACGAGCAGTACTTC. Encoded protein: CASSESISTSSSYEQYF.

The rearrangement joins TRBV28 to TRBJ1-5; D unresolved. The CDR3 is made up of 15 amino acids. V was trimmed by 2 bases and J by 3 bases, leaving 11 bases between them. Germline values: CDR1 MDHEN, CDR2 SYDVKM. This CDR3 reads CASSLIDNNNQPQHF. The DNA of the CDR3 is TGTGCCAGCAGTTTAATCGACAACAACAATCAGCCCCAGCATTTT.

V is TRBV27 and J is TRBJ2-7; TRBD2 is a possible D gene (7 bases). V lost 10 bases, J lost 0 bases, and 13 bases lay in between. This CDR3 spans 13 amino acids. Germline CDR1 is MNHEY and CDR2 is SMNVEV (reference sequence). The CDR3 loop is CATRGGGSYEQYF. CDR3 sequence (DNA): TGTGCCACCAGGGGCGGGGGCTCCTACGAGCAGTACTTC.

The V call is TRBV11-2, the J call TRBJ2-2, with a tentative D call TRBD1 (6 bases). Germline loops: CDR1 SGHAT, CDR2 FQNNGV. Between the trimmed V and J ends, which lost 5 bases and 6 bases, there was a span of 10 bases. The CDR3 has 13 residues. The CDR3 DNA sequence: TGTGCCAGCAGCCGCAGGGGACCCGGGGAGCTGTTTTTT. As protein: CASSRRGPGELFF.